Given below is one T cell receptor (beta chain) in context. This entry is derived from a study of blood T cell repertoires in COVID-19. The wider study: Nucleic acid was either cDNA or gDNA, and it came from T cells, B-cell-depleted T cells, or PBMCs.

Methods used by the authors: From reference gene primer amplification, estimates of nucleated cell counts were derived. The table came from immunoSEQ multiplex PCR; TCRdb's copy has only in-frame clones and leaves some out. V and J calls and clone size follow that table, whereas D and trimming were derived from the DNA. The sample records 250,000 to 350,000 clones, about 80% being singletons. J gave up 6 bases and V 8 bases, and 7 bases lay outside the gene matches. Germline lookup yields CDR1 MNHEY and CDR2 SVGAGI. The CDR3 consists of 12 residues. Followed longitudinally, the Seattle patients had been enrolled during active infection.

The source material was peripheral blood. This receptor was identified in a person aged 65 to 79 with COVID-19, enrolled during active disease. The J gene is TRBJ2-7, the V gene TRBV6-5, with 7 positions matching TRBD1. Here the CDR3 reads CASDRARGEQYF. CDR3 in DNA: TGTGCCAGCGACAGGGCGAGAGGCGAGCAGTACTTC.